The source of this T cell receptor (beta chain) is a study of blood T cells in healthy people across ages. A J-beta primer mix and a sample-barcoded 5' primer were used in a second PCR of about 7 to 12 cycles. Every molecule of cDNA carried a tag from a template-switch adaptor with 12 random nucleotides. MiXCR, run by TCRdb on the 5' RACE reads, gives a single entry per CDR3 protein. Here the sample spans 800,000 or so distinct CDR3 sequences, about half being singletons. The CDR3 contains 12 residues. Trimming stripped 0 bases from V and 11 bases from J, with 10 bases between. The chain combines TRBV12-3 or TRBV12-4 with TRBJ1-1; weak D call: TRBD1 (5 bases). The sample was blood. The source is a man older than 75 in good health. The CDR3 DNA is TGTGCCAGCAGTTTAGCTATCCACAGGGCTTTCTTT. It specifies CASSLAIHRAFF.